This T cell receptor (beta chain) originates from a study of Ad26.COV2.S vaccination and SARS-CoV-2 variants. The wider study: The donor belonged to the COV1001 Ad26.COV2.S trial arm. Ad26.COV2.S, an intramuscular injection, was given once or twice 56 days apart.

The CDR3 spans 12 residues. Germline lookup yields CDR1 MNHEY and CDR2 SVGAGI. V was shortened by 8 bases and J by 7 bases, with 9 bases between the two germline ends. Treatment specified: some 20 received Ad26.COV2.S at low or high dose, single or two shots; about 5 received placebo; per-sample allocation not given. Sampling occurred on day 63 after the first vaccine or placebo injection. The donor was a Boston adult aged 18-55 years. Method: immunoSEQ multiplex PCR; TCRdb's copy keeps in-frame clones and lacks some. The data hold fewer than 600,000 clones, with about 88% observed a single time. For this clone: What it binds is unknown.

Overall study results and limits: Vaccinated individuals (as opposed to placebo recipients) had higher spike-specific TCR breadth.

The sequence derives from a person aged 18 to 65 who received the Ad26.COV2.S COVID-19 vaccine or a placebo. The rearrangement joins TRBV6-5 to TRBJ1-6; D gene ambiguous. The sequenced sample was peripheral blood, obtained in a trial of Ad26.COV2.S vaccine versus placebo. The CDR3: CASQQSNSPLHF. The CDR3 DNA reads TGTGCCAGCCAACAATCAAATTCACCCCTCCACTTT.